Following are 10 T cell receptor beta chains from one sample sequenced in a study of blood T cell repertoires in COVID-19. Assay: immunoSEQ multiplex PCR; the TCRdb copy retains only in-frame clones and omits some. This sample has about 220,000 clones, with 75% to 90% found just once. The material sequenced was peripheral blood. All receptors come from a woman between 65 and 79 years old with COVID-19, enrolled during active disease.

The chain has TRBV6-2 or TRBV6-3 and TRBJ2-3, with TRBD2 matching 7 bases. V lost 4 bases and J lost 1; bases outside the gene matches: 5. The CDR3 has 15 residues. Germline CDR1 MNHEY, CDR2 SVGEGT. The CDR3 spells CASSFGLVGTDTQYF. The CDR3 DNA reads TGTGCCAGCAGTTTCGGACTAGTCGGCACAGATACGCAGTATTTT.

This chain uses TRBV9 with TRBJ1-2, with TRBD1 matching 10 bases. This CDR3 has 15 amino acids. Germline CDR1 reads SGDLS; CDR2 reads YYNGEE. The V gene end was trimmed by 4 bases and the J gene end by 0 bases; junction bases not matched to a gene: 3. The CDR3 loop is CASSRDRGSNYGYTF. CDR3 bases: TGTGCCAGCAGCCGGGACAGGGGATCTAACTATGGCTACACCTTC.

This chain connects TRBV10-3 to TRBJ1-1, with TRBD1 matching 7 bases. CDR3 length: 12 residues. Germline assignment: CDR1 ENHRY and CDR2 SYGVKD. With V trimmed by 10 bases and J by 5 bases, 7 bases remained unmatched. For the CDR3, the DNA is TGTGCCACCACAGGGGTATCGACTGAAGCTTTCTTT. Translation gives CATTGVSTEAFF.

There are a few counts of this clone. The CDR3 loop is CAIYGGTSYEQYF. In DNA, the CDR3 is TGTGCCATCTATGGCGGGACCTCCTACGAGCAGTACTTC. This sequence joins TRBV6-5 and TRBJ2-7; D might be TRBD2 (6 bases). Trimming pared 10 bases from V and 0 bases from J, leaving 13 bases between. The germline V gene has CDR1 MNHEY and CDR2 SVGAGI. The CDR3 is made up of 13 amino acids.

The gene calls are TRBV4-3 and TRBJ2-1, with 11 bases lining up with TRBD2. The V gene's germline CDR1 is LGHNA and CDR2 YSLEER. V lost 6 bases and J lost 4; bases outside the gene matches: 11. The CDR3 sequence is 17 residues long. This CDR3 reads CASSRGFSGREYNEQFF. CDR3 sequence (DNA): TGCGCCAGCAGTCGGGGTTTTAGCGGGAGGGAATACAATGAGCAGTTCTTC.

This clone was recorded only once. The V and J genes are TRBV6-2 or TRBV6-3 and TRBJ2-2; D ambiguous. The CDR3 totals 12 residues. Germline CDR1 reads MNHEY; CDR2 reads SVGEGT. V was clipped by 0 bases and J by 8 bases, with 4 bases between them. This CDR3 is CASSYSRGELFF. The CDR3 DNA follows: TGTGCCAGCAGTTACTCCAGGGGGGAGCTGTTTTTT.

This chain joins TRBV5-4 and TRBJ2-5; D unclear. Trimming pared 0 bases from V and 2 bases from J, leaving 11 bases between. Germline V gene lookup returns CDR1 SGHNT and CDR2 YYREEE (reference sequence). The CDR3 totals 15 residues. DNA for the CDR3: TGTGCCAGCAGCTTGGCGGTGGGCCTACAAGAGACCCAGTACTTC. This translates into CASSLAVGLQETQYF. Using reference TRBV5-4 and TRBJ2-5 for the parts outside the CDR3, the full variable domain is ETGVTQSPTHLIKTRGQQVTLRCSSQSGHNTVSWYQQALGQGPQFIFQYYREEENGRGNFPPRFSGLQFPNYSSELNVNALELDDSALYLCASSLAVGLQETQYFGPGTRLLVL.

V and J are TRBV4-3 and TRBJ2-1, with 7 bases aligning to TRBD1. CDR3 size: 17 residues. Germline V lookup: CDR1 LGHNA, CDR2 YSLEER. V shed 1 base and J 5 bases; nucleotides not matched to a gene: 11. This CDR3 reads CASSQGFSSQGDNEQFF. CDR3 bases: TGCGCCAGCAGCCAAGGATTCAGCTCGCAGGGGGACAATGAGCAGTTCTTC.

The gene calls are TRBV2 and TRBJ2-7; 8 positions match TRBD1. Unmatched junction bases numbered 5, after V lost 9 bases and J lost 7 bases. CDR3 size: 11 residues. From germline, CDR1 is SNHLY and CDR2 FYNNEI. The CDR3 sequence is CASRDRFEQYF. The CDR3 DNA reads as TGTGCCAGTCGGGACAGGTTTGAGCAGTACTTC.

V gene TRBV5-4 combines with J gene TRBJ2-3; 14 bases fit TRBD2. Trimming removed 4 bases from V and 4 bases from J; junction bases left unmatched: 5. This CDR3 spans 16 amino acids. Germline values: CDR1 SGHNT, CDR2 YYREEE (reference sequence). The CDR3 bases are TGTGCCAGCAGCCCCGGGACTAGCGGGAGAGCAGATACGCAGTATTTT. The encoded protein is CASSPGTSGRADTQYF.